This TCR beta chain appears in the sequencing data of a study of blood T cell repertoires in COVID-19. Study-wide context: Spain, Italy and the United States supplied samples that represented acute and convalescent COVID-19. PBMCs, B-cell-depleted T cells, or T cells were the source of the cDNA or gDNA that made up the material.

Ages ranged from about 18 to 100 years, with residence in around 24 US areas. Cohorts were based on clinical histories the participants reported. CDR3 length: 14 residues. V lost 3 bases and J 2 bases, leaving 11 bases between the germline ends. Germline V gene data show CDR1 as SGHRS and CDR2 as YFSETQ. Sequenced by immunoSEQ multiplex PCR; TCRdb stores in-frame clones only, minus some. This sample has around 450,000 clones, with around 87% found just once. This chain joins TRBV5-1 and TRBJ1-2, with D possibly being TRBD1 (6 bases). What was sequenced was PBMCs or T cells enriched from blood (not recorded which). This TCR derives from a woman younger than 30 who had recovered from COVID-19. CDR3 coding DNA: TGCGCCAGCAGCTCAGGGGTCGAGAACTATGGCTACACCTTC. Translated: CASSSGVENYGYTF. Together with reference TRBV5-1 and TRBJ1-2, the CDR3 gives the full variable domain: KAGVTQTPRYLIKTRGQQVTLSCSPISGHRSVSWYQQTPGQGLQFLFEYFSETQRNKGNFPGRFSGRQFSNSRSEMNVSTLELGDSALYLCASSSGVENYGYTFGSGTRLTVV.